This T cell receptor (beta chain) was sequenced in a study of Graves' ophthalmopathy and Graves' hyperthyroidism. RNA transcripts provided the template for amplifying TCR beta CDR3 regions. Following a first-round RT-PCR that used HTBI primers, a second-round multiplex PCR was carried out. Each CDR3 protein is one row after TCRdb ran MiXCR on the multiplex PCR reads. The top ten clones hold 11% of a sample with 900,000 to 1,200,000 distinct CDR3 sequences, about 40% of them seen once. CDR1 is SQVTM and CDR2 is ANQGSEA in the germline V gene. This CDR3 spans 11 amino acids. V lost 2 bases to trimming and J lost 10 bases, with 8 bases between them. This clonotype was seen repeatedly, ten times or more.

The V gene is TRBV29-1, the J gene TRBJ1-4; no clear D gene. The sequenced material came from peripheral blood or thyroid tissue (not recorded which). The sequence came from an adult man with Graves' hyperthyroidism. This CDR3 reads CSVEKGGKLFF. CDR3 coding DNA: TGCAGCGTTGAAAAGGGAGGAAAACTGTTTTTT.